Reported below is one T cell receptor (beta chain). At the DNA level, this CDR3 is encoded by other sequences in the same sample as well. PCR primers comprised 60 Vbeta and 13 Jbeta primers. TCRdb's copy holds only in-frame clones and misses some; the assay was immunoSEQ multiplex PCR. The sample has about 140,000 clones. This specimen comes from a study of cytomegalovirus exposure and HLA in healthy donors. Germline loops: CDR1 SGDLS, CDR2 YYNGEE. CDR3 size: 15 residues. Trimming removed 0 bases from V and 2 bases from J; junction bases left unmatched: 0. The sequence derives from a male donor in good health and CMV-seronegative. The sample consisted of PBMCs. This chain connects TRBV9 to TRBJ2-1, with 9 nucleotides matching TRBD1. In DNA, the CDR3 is TGTGCCAGCAGCGTAGGGGACAGGGCCTACAATGAGCAGTTCTTC. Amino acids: CASSVGDRAYNEQFF.